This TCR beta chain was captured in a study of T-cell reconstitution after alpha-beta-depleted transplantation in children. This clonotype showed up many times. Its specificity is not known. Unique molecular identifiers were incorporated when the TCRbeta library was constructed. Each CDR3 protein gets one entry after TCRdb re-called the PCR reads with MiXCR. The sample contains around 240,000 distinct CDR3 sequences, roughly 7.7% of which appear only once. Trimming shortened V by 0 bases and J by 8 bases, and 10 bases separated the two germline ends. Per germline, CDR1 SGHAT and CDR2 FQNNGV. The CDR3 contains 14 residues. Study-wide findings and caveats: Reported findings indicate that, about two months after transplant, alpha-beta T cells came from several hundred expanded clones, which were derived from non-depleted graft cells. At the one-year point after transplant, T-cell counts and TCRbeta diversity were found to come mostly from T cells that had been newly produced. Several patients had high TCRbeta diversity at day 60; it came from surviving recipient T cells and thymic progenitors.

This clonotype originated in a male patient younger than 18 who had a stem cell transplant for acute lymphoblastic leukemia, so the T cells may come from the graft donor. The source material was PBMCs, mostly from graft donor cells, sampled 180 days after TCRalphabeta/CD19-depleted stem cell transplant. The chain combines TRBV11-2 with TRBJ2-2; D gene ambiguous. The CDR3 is CASSLEGAVGELFF. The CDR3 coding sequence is TGTGCCAGCAGCTTAGAGGGTGCCGTGGGGGAGCTGTTTTTT.